Listed below are T cell receptor beta chains from one sample, sequenced in a study of post-analysis software for immune sequencing data. MiXCR, run by TCRdb on the PCR reads, gives a single entry per CDR3 protein. This table has a few hundred thousand distinct CDR3 sequences, less than 40% appearing once. Sequencing was performed on blood. The receptors were gathered from a girl between 2 and 17 years old with multiple sclerosis. Both conserved end residues are part of each CDR3. Fields, in order: V gene, clone size, D gene, J gene, CDR3 protein, CDR3 DNA. The D gene is left open where the match is weak. The listing skips clone size in some rows; elsewhere it reads once, few, many or a size class.

>TRBV10-3|many|-|TRBJ2-5
CAISELYQETQYF
TGTGCCATCAGTGAGCTATACCAAGAGACCCAGTACTTC
>TRBV19|-|TRBD1|TRBJ1-6
CASSVTGVPYNSPLHF
TGTGCCAGTAGTGTCACAGGGGTCCCCTATAATTCACCCCTCCACTTT
>TRBV12-3/TRBV12-4|few|TRBD2|TRBJ2-3
CASSPGLAGGFDTQYF
TGTGCCAGCAGCCCTGGACTAGCGGGGGGGTTCGATACGCAGTATTTT
>TRBV18|-|-|TRBJ2-3
CASSPGADINSDTQYF
TGTGCCAGCTCACCAGGAGCGGACATCAACTCAGATACGCAGTATTTT
>TRBV7-9|once|TRBD1|TRBJ1-2
CASSRRTGSNYGYTF
TGTGCCAGCAGCCGTCGGACAGGGTCAAACTATGGCTACACCTTC
>TRBV5-1|-|TRBD1|TRBJ2-1
CASEGGDRDHEQFF
TGCGCCAGCGAAGGCGGGGACAGGGACCATGAGCAGTTCTTC
>TRBV12-3/TRBV12-4|-|-|TRBJ1-2
CASSRDGKGQIGGYTF
TGTGCCAGCAGTCGGGATGGTAAAGGGCAAATCGGCGGCTACACCTTC
>TRBV6-2/TRBV6-3|-|TRBD1|TRBJ1-6
CASSGTGGRSPLHF
TGTGCCAGCTCCGGGACAGGGGGCCGTTCACCCCTCCACTTT
>TRBV20-1|many|-|TRBJ2-5
CSAREGAQETQYF
TGCAGTGCTAGAGAGGGGGCCCAAGAGACCCAGTACTTC
>TRBV6-4|few|-|TRBJ2-5
CASSEGDRETQYF
TGTGCCAGCAGTGAAGGGGATCGTGAGACCCAGTACTTC
>TRBV20-1|few|-|TRBJ2-1
CSAALAVVEQFF
TGCAGTGCGGCCCTTGCTGTGGTTGAGCAGTTCTTC
>TRBV7-2|few|-|TRBJ2-7
CANSQTGPYEQYF
TGTGCCAACAGCCAAACCGGACCCTACGAGCAGTACTTC
>TRBV20-1|few|-|TRBJ2-7
CSGTDSSYEQYF
TGCAGTGGGACTGACAGCTCCTACGAGCAGTACTTC
>TRBV5-1|few|TRBD1|TRBJ1-2
CASSLTGVDGYTF
TGCGCCAGCAGCTTGACAGGGGTGGATGGCTACACCTTC
>TRBV11-2|-|-|TRBJ2-3
CASSFRARVPDTQYF
TGTGCCAGCAGCTTCCGGGCGCGGGTGCCAGATACGCAGTATTTT
>TRBV7-2|-|-|TRBJ2-7
CASSLGPSGYEQYF
TGTGCCAGCAGCTTGGGACCCTCGGGCTACGAGCAGTACTTC
>TRBV2|-|-|TRBJ2-4
CASSGRDIQYF
TGTGCCAGCAGTGGCAGGGACATTCAGTACTTC
>TRBV20-1|-|-|TRBJ1-2
CGGGYGGYGYIF
TGCGGAGGGGGTTATGGAGGATATGGCTACATCTTC
>TRBV20-1|-|TRBD1|TRBJ2-2
CSAMDRVATGELFF
TGCAGTGCTATGGACAGGGTGGCAACCGGGGAGCTGTTTTTT
>TRBV18|-|-|TRBJ1-5
CASSRSGRTSNQPQHF
TGTGCCAGCTCACGATCGGGACGGACCAGCAATCAGCCCCAGCATTTT
>TRBV20-1|few|TRBD2|TRBJ2-5
CSARDGSSGGASGTQYF
TGCAGTGCTAGAGATGGGAGTAGCGGGGGAGCCTCGGGGACCCAGTACTTC
>TRBV12-3/TRBV12-4|few|-|TRBJ2-1
CASTLRVYNEQFF
TGTGCCAGCACGTTGAGGGTGTACAATGAGCAGTTCTTC
>TRBV2|-|TRBD1|TRBJ1-5
CASSGQGTGQPQHF
TGTGCCAGCAGCGGACAGGGAACGGGTCAGCCCCAGCATTTT
>TRBV3-1|-|TRBD1|TRBJ1-6
CASSQGQGFYSPLHF
TGTGCCAGCAGCCAAGGACAGGGTTTTTATTCACCCCTCCACTTT
>TRBV25-1|-|-|TRBJ2-1
CASSEYSISSYNEQFF
TGTGCCAGCAGTGAATACAGCATCAGCTCCTACAATGAGCAGTTCTTC
>TRBV20-1|-|TRBD1|TRBJ2-1
CSAKGARASYNEQFF
TGCAGTGCTAAGGGGGCTAGGGCCTCCTACAATGAGCAGTTCTTC
>TRBV2|-|-|TRBJ2-4
CASHGQSPEQYF
TGTGCCAGCCATGGACAGTCGCCTGAGCAGTACTTC
>TRBV20-1|few|-|TRBJ1-2
CSARDALAEIGYTF
TGCAGTGCTAGAGATGCTTTGGCGGAGATAGGCTACACCTTC